The entry below gives a single T cell receptor (beta chain) sequence along with its context. The antigen remains unidentified. The data are from a study of T cells in localized non-small cell lung cancer. Clones were read by immunoSEQ multiplex PCR, and TCRdb kept only the in-frame ones, dropping some. This table holds 75,000 to 80,000 clones, 88% found once. From germline, CDR1 is SGHDT and CDR2 YYEEEE. This CDR3 has 15 residues. The ends were cut back, 4 bases at V and 4 bases at J, with 17 bases in the middle. The study's findings and limits: Only one tumor region was sequenced, so heterogeneity remains possible.

The TCR sequence derives from a woman aged 40-75 years with stage I squamous cell lung carcinoma. This chain connects TRBV5-6 to TRBJ2-5; D possibly uses TRBD1 or TRBD2 (6 bases each). The sequenced sample was peripheral blood, obtained before any cancer treatment. Here the CDR3 reads CASSRRGENGETQYF. CDR3 nucleotides: TGTGCCAGCAGCAGAAGGGGGGAGAACGGAGAGACCCAGTACTTC.